Listed below are T cell receptor beta chains from one sample, sequenced in a study of T cell repertoires in cytomegalovirus infection. Which antigens these TCRs recognize remains unknown. TCRdb itself ran the reads through MiXCR, one entry per CDR3 protein. The sample shows about half a million distinct CDR3 sequences, around a third of them seen only once. The sequences come from cultured PBMCs, collected from culture after CMV antigen stimulation. These TCRs come from a human donor in good health (CMV status not recorded). Some clones in this sample may be carry-over from other donors' samples. Both conserved end residues are trimmed from each CDR3.

V	J	CDR3
TRBV7-2	TRBJ2-1	ASSSSIYNEQF
TRBV9	TRBJ2-6	ASSHGPGAVSGANVLT
TRBV4-1	TRBJ2-2	ASSQAGTLHGELF
TRBV7-8	TRBJ1-1	ASSGQRQTNTEAF
TRBV19	TRBJ2-6	ASSIPWGTGANVLT
TRBV7-2	TRBJ1-1	ASRWDTNTEAF
TRBV7-9	TRBJ2-1	ASSPTGGSSYNEQF
TRBV19	TRBJ1-5	ASSTWSTVSNQPQH
TRBV20-1	TRBJ2-7	SAREWRGPSYEQY
TRBV10-3	TRBJ1-5	AISDWTDNQPQH
TRBV7-2	TRBJ2-3	ASSLGRESDTQY
TRBV27	TRBJ1-1	ASRDYREDEAF
TRBV7-2	TRBJ2-5	ASSFPDRDQETQY
TRBV20-1	TRBJ2-1	SASFDATRPFYNEQF
TRBV7-8	TRBJ2-1	ASSQDSAYNEQF
TRBV7-8	TRBJ2-1	ASSLEAGGAYNEQF
TRBV19	TRBJ2-7	ASSGQGVYEQY
TRBV7-6	TRBJ2-1	ASSLWGSYNEQF
TRBV7-2	TRBJ2-3	ASSLRSGARRTDTQY
TRBV10-3	TRBJ2-3	AIGTSFSTDTQY
TRBV7-6	TRBJ2-2	ASSPGTGNGELF
TRBV25-1	TRBJ1-2	ATRPQGFDGYT
TRBV7-3	TRBJ2-4	ASSLTGTGGDIQY
TRBV19	TRBJ1-5	ASSTHIGVNQPQH
TRBV6-2/TRBV6-3	TRBJ1-1	ASSYSAGATEAF
TRBV7-2	TRBJ2-1	ASSFRELNEQF